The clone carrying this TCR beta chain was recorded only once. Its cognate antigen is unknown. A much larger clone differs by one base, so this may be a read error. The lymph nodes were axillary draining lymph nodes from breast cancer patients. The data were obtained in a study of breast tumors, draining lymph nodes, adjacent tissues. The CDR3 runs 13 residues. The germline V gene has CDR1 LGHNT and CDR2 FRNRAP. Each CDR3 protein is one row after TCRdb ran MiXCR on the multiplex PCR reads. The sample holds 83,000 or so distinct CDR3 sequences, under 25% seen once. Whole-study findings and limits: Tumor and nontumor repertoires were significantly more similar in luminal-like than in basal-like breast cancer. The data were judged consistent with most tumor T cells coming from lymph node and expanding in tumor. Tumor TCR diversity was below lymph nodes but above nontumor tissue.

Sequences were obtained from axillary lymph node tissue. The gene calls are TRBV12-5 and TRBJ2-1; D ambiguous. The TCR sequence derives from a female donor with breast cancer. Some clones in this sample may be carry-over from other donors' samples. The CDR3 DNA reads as TGTGTTAGTGGTTTGGTACATAGGACTGAGCAGTTCTTC. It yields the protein CVSGLVHRTEQFF. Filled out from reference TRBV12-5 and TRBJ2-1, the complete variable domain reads DARVTQTPRHKVTEMGQEVTMRCQPILGHNTVFWYRQTMMQGLELLAYFRNRAPLDDSGMPKDRFSAEMPDATLATLKIQPSEPRDSAVYFCVSGLVHRTEQFFGPGTRLTVL.